This passage covers 19 T cell receptor beta chains from one sample sequenced in a study of blood T cells in healthy people across ages. A second PCR of about 6 to 11 cycles used a sample-barcoded 5' primer and a J-beta primer mix. Each CDR3 protein is one row after TCRdb ran MiXCR on the 5' RACE reads. The repertoire holds 2 million or so distinct CDR3 sequences, with roughly 52% as singletons. Sequenced material: blood. The receptors originated from a woman between 40 and 55 years old in good health.

The chain recombines TRBV15 with TRBJ2-3; D ambiguous. The CDR3 has 14 amino acids. CDR1 and CDR2 from the germline V gene are LNHNV and YYDKDF (reference sequence). Trimming stripped 1 base from V and 2 bases from J, with 7 bases between. The CDR3 sequence: CATSRVDNTDTQYF. The CDR3 DNA reads TGTGCCACCAGCAGAGTGGATAACACAGATACGCAGTATTTT.

This clonotype was detected only a few times. CDR3 region: CSVVSGGADSYREQFF. As DNA, the CDR3 is TGCAGCGTTGTAAGCGGGGGGGCCGATTCCTACAGGGAGCAGTTCTTC. The gene calls are TRBV29-1 and TRBJ2-1; 10 bases align to TRBD2. CDR1 is SQVTM, CDR2 ANQGSEA, per germline. Trimming took 4 bases from V and 10 from J; bases not matched to a gene: 16. CDR3 length: 16 amino acids.

The gene calls are TRBV6-2 or TRBV6-3 and TRBJ1-4, with 10 bases identical to TRBD1. CDR1 and CDR2 (germline): MNHEY, SVGEGT. J gave up 6 bases and V 7 bases, and 8 bases lay outside the gene matches. The CDR3 is 15 amino acids. In nucleotides, the CDR3 is TGTGCCAGCACTGGACAGGGGGGAGGATATGAAAAACTGTTTTTT. Protein: CASTGQGGGYEKLFF.

This chain uses TRBV20-1 with TRBJ2-4; a weak D match, TRBD1 (6 bases). The J call may be incorrect, as the DNA end agrees better with TRBJ2-7. Germline lookup yields CDR1 DFQATT and CDR2 SNEGSKA (reference sequence). This CDR3 region has 12 residues. The CDR3 spells CSAPHRAGEQYF. The CDR3 DNA reads as TGCAGTGCTCCCCACAGGGCCGGCGAGCAGTACTTC.

The CDR3 sequence: CASSVGVSVETQYF. The CDR3 DNA sequence: TGCGCCAGCAGCGTGGGAGTCTCTGTGGAGACCCAGTACTTC. The chain carries TRBV5-1 and TRBJ2-5, with TRBD2 as a possible D gene (5 bases). From germline, CDR1 is SGHRS and CDR2 YFSETQ. Trimming took 4 bases from V and 5 from J, leaving 15 bases between them. CDR3 length: 14 residues.

The chain has TRBV3-1 and TRBJ1-6; 7 bases line up with TRBD1. Germline V gene sequence: CDR1 LGHDT, CDR2 YNNKEL (reference sequence). Trimming cost V 4 bases and J 10 bases; bases outside gene matches: 10. The CDR3 contains 15 residues. In DNA, the CDR3 is TGTGCCAGCAGCCGAAGATACAGGGGAGAATCACCCCTCCACTTT. Residues: CASSRRYRGESPLHF. Supplemented by reference TRBV3-1 and TRBJ1-6, the full variable domain reads DTAVSQTPKYLVTQMGNDKSIKCEQNLGHDTMYWYKQDSKKFLKIMFSYNNKELIINETVPNRFSPKSPDKAHLNLHINSLELGDSAVYFCASSRRYRGESPLHFGNGTRLTVT.

This chain links TRBV12-3 or TRBV12-4 with TRBJ2-1; D not certain. The V and J ends lost 6 bases and 5 bases respectively, with 14 bases between them. CDR3 length equals 14 residues. The CDR3 is CASSSQSRHNEQFF. The CDR3 nucleotides are TGTGCCAGCAGCTCCCAGAGTAGGCACAATGAGCAGTTCTTC.

The chain uses TRBV20-1 and TRBJ2-3, with TRBD2 matching 8 bases. The germline V gene encodes CDR1 DFQATT and CDR2 SNEGSKA (reference sequence). The CDR3 is 19 amino acids. V lost 0 bases and J lost 2; bases outside the gene matches: 16. For the CDR3, the DNA is TGCAGTGCTAGAGATCTCGAACTATCGGGGGGGCATTACACAGATACGCAGTATTTT. It specifies CSARDLELSGGHYTDTQYF.

The chain recombines TRBV24-1 with TRBJ2-1; tentatively, D is TRBD1 (6 bases). Trimming took off 1 base at V and 8 bases at J, with 14 bases between the two ends. Per the germline V gene, CDR1 is KGHDR and CDR2 is SFDVKD. The CDR3 sequence is 15 residues long. The CDR3 loop is CATSDFFGGHYEQFF. The DNA for the CDR3 is TGTGCCACCAGTGATTTTTTTGGGGGACACTATGAGCAGTTCTTC.

This clonotype was seen only a few times. The J gene is TRBJ1-4, the V gene TRBV7-9; 8 positions agree with TRBD1. The CDR3 is made up of 14 amino acids. CDR1 and CDR2 (germline): SEHNR, FQNEAQ (reference sequence). Losses at the gene ends were 5 bases for V and 3 bases for J; bases not matched to a gene: 2. In DNA form, the CDR3 reads TGTGCCAGCAGCAGGACAGGGCCTAATGAAAAACTGTTTTTT. Amino acid sequence: CASSRTGPNEKLFF. Full variable domain (rest looked up from reference TRBV7-9 and TRBJ1-4): DTGVSQNPRHKITKRGQNVTFRCDPISEHNRLYWYRQTLGQGPEFLTYFQNEAQLEKSRLLSDRFSAERPKGSFSTLEIQRTEQGDSAMYLCASSRTGPNEKLFFGSGTQLSVL.

This clonotype was seen a handful of times. V is TRBV29-1 and J is TRBJ2-7; a possible D gene is TRBD1 (6 bases). Between the trimmed V and J ends, which lost 6 bases and 2 bases, there was a span of 11 bases. The V gene's germline CDR1 is SQVTM and CDR2 ANQGSEA. The CDR3 sequence is 12 residues long. The CDR3 sequence is CSVRDTAYEQYF. The CDR3, as DNA: TGCAGCGTCCGGGACACTGCCTACGAGCAGTACTTC.

This clonotype was counted a few times. V and J are TRBV20-1 and TRBJ1-5, with 7 bases that match TRBD1. V shed 5 bases and J 0 bases; nucleotides not matched to a gene: 13. Germline CDR1 and CDR2: DFQATT and SNEGSKA (reference sequence). CDR3 length: 17 amino acids. This chain's CDR3 is CSARPGQRPYSNQPQHF. The CDR3 nucleotides are TGCAGTGCTCGACCGGGACAGAGACCCTATAGCAATCAGCCCCAGCATTTT.

A few counts support this clonotype. This chain uses TRBV7-2 with TRBJ2-1, with 10 bases aligning to TRBD2. The CDR3 loop spans 16 amino acids. Trimming at V came to 5 bases and at J to 10 bases, leaving 14 bases not matched to a gene. CDR1 SGHTA and CDR2 FQGNSA come from the germline V gene. For the CDR3, the DNA is TGTGCCAGCAGCCCCCAACTAGCGGGGCTAAAGAGGGAGCAGTTCTTC. This encodes CASSPQLAGLKREQFF.

The CDR3 region is CASSFGRTPSGSYEQYF. CDR3 bases: TGCGCCAGCAGCTTCGGTCGGACGCCCTCAGGGTCCTACGAGCAGTACTTC. The chain has TRBV5-1 and TRBJ2-7; the D gene is possibly TRBD1 (5 bases). V was clipped by 2 bases and J by 1 base, with 19 bases between them. The CDR3 contains 17 residues. Germline V lookup: CDR1 SGHRS, CDR2 YFSETQ.

There are a few counts of this clonotype. The chain has TRBV28 and TRBJ2-3, with 7 bases fitting TRBD2. The trim removed 3 bases at V and 2 bases at J, leaving 8 bases unmatched. Germline CDR1 and CDR2: MDHEN and SYDVKM. The CDR3 contains 16 residues. For the CDR3, the DNA is TGTGCCAGCAGTTTGTCACAGCGGGGATACACAGATACGCAGTATTTT. Its protein product is CASSLSQRGYTDTQYF.

This clonotype was seen just once. The gene calls are TRBV29-1 and TRBJ1-2; 10 bases line up with TRBD1. The V and J ends lost 4 bases and 0 bases, in that order; junction bases with no gene match: 8. CDR1 SQVTM and CDR2 ANQGSEA come from the germline V gene. This CDR3 region has 16 residues. The CDR3 region has the DNA TGCAGCGTTGGTGGACAGGGGGAACTCCCTAACTATGGCTACACCTTC. Protein sequence: CSVGGQGELPNYGYTF.

A few counts support this clonotype. The CDR3 spells CASSPSGGGQRDTQYF. In nucleotides, the CDR3 is TGTGCCAGCAGCCCCTCCGGGGGGGGGCAGAGAGATACGCAGTATTTT. The rearrangement links TRBV9 to TRBJ2-3; 8 bases fit TRBD2. This CDR3 comprises 16 residues. The germline CDR1 and CDR2 sequences are SGDLS and YYNGEE. Trimming took 4 bases from V and 5 from J; bases not matched to a gene: 12.

Worth noting for this clonotype: One junction end does not reproduce the germline sequence, and a read error may be involved. The chain has TRBV7-6 and TRBJ2-5, with TRBD2 matching 11 bases. The CDR3 is 18 amino acids. Germline V gene sequence: CDR1 SGHVS, CDR2 FNYEAQ. The CDR3 bases are TGTGCCGGCAGCTTAAGGGCCGGGACTAGCGGATCTGAAGAGACCCAGTACTTC. This encodes CAGSLRAGTSGSEETQYF.

The gene calls are TRBV6-5 and TRBJ1-5; 7 bases fit TRBD1. Per germline, CDR1 MNHEY and CDR2 SVGAGI. V shed 0 bases, J shed 2 bases, and the junction held 10 bases outside the gene matches. This CDR3 spans 18 amino acids. CDR3 sequence: CASSYSRGQGDGNQPQHF. CDR3 bases: TGTGCCAGCAGTTACTCGAGGGGCCAGGGGGACGGCAATCAGCCCCAGCATTTT.